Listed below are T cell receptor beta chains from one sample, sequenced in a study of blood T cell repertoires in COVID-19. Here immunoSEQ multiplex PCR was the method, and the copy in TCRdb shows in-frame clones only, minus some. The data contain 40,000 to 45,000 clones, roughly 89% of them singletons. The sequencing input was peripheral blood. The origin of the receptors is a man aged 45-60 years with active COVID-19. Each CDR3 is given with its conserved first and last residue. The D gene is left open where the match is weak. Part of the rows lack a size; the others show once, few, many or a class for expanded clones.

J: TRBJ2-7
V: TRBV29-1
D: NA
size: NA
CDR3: CSVSSAYSSYEQYF
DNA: TGCAGCGTTTCTTCGGCGTACAGCTCCTACGAGCAGTACTTC

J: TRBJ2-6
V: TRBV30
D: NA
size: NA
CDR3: CAWLSAGANVLTF
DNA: TGTGCCTGGCTCAGTGCTGGGGCCAACGTCCTGACTTTC

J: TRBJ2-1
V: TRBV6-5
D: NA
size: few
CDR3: CASGTGEGEQFF
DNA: TGTGCCAGCGGCACAGGAGAAGGTGAGCAGTTCTTC

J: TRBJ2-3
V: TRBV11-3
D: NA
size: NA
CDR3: CASSLDPGHPSTDTQYF
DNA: TGTGCCAGCAGCCTGGACCCGGGACACCCAAGCACAGATACGCAGTATTTT

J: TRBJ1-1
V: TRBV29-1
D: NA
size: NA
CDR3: CSVDRANTEAFF
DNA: TGCAGCGTTGACAGGGCCAACACTGAAGCTTTCTTT

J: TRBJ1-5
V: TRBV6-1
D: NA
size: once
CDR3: CASSDRGDPNQPQHF
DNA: TGTGCCAGCAGTGACCGCGGAGACCCCAATCAGCCCCAGCATTTT

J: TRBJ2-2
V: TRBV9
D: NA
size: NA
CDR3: CASSISLATNTGELFF
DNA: TGTGCCAGCAGCATCTCTCTAGCGACGAACACCGGGGAGCTGTTTTTT

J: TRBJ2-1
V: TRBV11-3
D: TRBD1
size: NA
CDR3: CASSREVQGANEQFF
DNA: TGTGCCAGCAGCAGAGAGGTTCAGGGGGCCAATGAGCAGTTCTTC

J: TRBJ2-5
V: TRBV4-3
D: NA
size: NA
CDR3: CASSQGEGGTQYF
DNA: TGCGCCAGCAGCCAAGGCGAGGGAGGGACCCAGTACTTC

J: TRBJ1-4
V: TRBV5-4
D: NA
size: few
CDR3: CASSVKAGYGREAEKLFF
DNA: TGTGCCAGCAGCGTCAAAGCGGGGTATGGCAGGGAGGCTGAAAAACTGTTTTTT

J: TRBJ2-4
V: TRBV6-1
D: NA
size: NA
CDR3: CASSEEGGEAKNIQYF
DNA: TGTGCCAGCAGTGAAGAAGGCGGGGAGGCCAAAAACATTCAGTACTTC

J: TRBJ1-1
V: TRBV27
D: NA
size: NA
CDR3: CASSDGGNTEAFF
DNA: TGTGCCAGCAGTGACGGGGGGAACACTGAAGCTTTCTTT

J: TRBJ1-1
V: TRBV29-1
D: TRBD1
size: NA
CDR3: CSAHRGYTEAFF
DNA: TGCAGCGCCCACAGGGGGTACACTGAAGCTTTCTTT

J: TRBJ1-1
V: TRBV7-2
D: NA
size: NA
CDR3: CASSLAGQLNTEAFF
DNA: TGTGCCAGCAGCTTAGCTGGCCAGTTAAACACTGAAGCTTTCTTT

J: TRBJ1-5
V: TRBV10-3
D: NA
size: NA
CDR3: CAISDMVAVGNQPQHF
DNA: TGTGCCATCAGTGATATGGTGGCGGTTGGCAATCAGCCCCAGCATTTT

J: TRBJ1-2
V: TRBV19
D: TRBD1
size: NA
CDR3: CASSQGTAEAVRGYTF
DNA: TGTGCCAGTAGTCAGGGGACAGCCGAGGCGGTCCGTGGCTACACCTTC

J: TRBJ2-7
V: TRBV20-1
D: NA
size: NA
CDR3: CSASSLAGSYYEQYF
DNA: TGCAGTGCTAGTAGTTTGGCGGGTAGCTACTACGAGCAGTACTTC

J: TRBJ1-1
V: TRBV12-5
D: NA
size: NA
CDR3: CASGLGREAFF
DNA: TGTGCTAGTGGTTTGGGGAGGGAAGCTTTCTTT

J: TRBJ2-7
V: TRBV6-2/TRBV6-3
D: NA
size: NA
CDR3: CASSYGPEGDEQYF
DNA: TGTGCCAGCAGTTACGGGCCAGAGGGGGACGAGCAGTACTTC

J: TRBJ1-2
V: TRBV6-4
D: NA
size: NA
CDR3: CASSVSTGTPFYGYTF
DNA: TGTGCCAGCAGTGTTTCCACCGGGACACCCTTTTATGGCTACACCTTC

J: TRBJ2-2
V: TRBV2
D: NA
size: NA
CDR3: CASSERGGPGAGELFF
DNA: TGTGCCAGCAGTGAGAGGGGCGGACCGGGGGCCGGGGAGCTGTTTTTT

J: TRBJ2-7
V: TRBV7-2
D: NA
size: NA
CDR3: CASSPQQVYEQYF
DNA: TGTGCCAGCAGCCCACAACAAGTATACGAGCAGTACTTC

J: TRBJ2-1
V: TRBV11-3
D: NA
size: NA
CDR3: CASSLGGGPYNEQFF
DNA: TGTGCCAGCAGCTTAGGAGGGGGACCCTACAATGAGCAGTTCTTC

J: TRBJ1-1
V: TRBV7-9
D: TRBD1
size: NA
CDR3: CASSLKGQGENTEAFF
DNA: TGTGCCAGCAGCTTAAAGGGACAGGGGGAGAACACTGAAGCTTTCTTT

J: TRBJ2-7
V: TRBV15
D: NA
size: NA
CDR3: CATSRDLPGTTYEQYF
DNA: TGTGCCACCAGCAGAGATCTCCCGGGAACCACCTACGAGCAGTACTTC

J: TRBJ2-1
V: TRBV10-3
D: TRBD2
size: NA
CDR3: CAISEGAGSYNEQFF
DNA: TGTGCCATCAGTGAGGGAGCGGGATCCTACAATGAGCAGTTCTTC

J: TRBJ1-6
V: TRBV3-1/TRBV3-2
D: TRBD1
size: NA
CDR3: CASRRRDRDSPLHF
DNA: TGTGCCAGCAGGCGAAGGGACAGGGATTCACCCCTCCACTTT

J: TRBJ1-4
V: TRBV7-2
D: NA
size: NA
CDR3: CASSLRQGPNEKLFF
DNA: TGTGCCAGCAGCTTACGGCAGGGGCCTAATGAAAAACTGTTTTTT

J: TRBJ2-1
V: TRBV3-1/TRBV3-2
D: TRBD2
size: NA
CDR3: CASSHGGSLGNEQFF
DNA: TGTGCCAGCAGCCACGGCGGGAGTCTGGGAAATGAGCAGTTCTTC

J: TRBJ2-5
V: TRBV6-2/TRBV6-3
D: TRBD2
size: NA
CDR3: CASSYGLAGEGPGGTQETQYF
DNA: TGTGCCAGCAGTTACGGACTAGCGGGAGAAGGGCCCGGGGGGACCCAAGAGACCCAGTACTTC

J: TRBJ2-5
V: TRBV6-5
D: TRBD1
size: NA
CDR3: CASSIQGAQETQYF
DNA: TGTGCCAGCAGTATACAGGGGGCTCAAGAGACCCAGTACTTC

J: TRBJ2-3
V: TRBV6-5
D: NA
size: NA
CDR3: CASRSPGLLDTQYF
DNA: TGTGCCAGCAGATCTCCGGGACTTCTAGATACGCAGTATTTT

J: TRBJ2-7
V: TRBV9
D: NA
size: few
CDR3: CASSSSGTGSYEQYF
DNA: TGTGCCAGCAGCTCCTCCGGGACTGGGTCCTACGAGCAGTACTTC

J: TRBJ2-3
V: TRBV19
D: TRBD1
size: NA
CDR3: CASKTGATDTQYF
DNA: TGTGCCAGTAAGACAGGGGCCACAGATACGCAGTATTTT

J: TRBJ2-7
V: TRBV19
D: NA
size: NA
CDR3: CASSIRVDYEQYF
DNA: TGTGCCAGTAGTATACGCGTTGACTACGAGCAGTACTTC

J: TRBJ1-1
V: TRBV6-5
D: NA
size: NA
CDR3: CASSTPKTGASDF
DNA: TGTGCCAGCAGTACTCCCAAGACAGGAGCTTCCGACTTT

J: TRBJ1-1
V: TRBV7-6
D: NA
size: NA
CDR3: CASSEGDEAFF
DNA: TGTGCCAGCAGCGAGGGAGATGAAGCTTTCTTT

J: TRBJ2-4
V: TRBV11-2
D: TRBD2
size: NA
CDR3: CASSGTSGRGGNIQYF
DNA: TGTGCCAGCAGCGGAACTAGCGGGAGAGGGGGAAACATTCAGTACTTC

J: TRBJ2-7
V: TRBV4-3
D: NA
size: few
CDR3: CASSQENDSNYEQYF
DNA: TGCGCCAGCAGCCAAGAGAATGACAGTAACTACGAGCAGTACTTC

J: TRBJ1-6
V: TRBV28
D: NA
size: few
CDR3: CASSFSLRTTSSYNSPLHF
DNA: TGTGCCAGCAGTTTCTCGTTGCGGACAACAAGCTCCTATAATTCACCCCTCCACTTT

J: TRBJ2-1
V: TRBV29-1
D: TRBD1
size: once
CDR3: CSVLGQADEQFF
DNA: TGCAGCGTCCTGGGACAGGCCGACGAGCAGTTCTTC

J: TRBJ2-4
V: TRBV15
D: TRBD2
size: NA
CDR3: CATSRQREMGKNIQYF
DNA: TGTGCCACCAGCCGCCAGCGGGAGATGGGCAAAAACATTCAGTACTTC

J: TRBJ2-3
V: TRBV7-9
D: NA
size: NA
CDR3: CASSLLGRLVRTDTQYF
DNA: TGTGCCAGCAGCTTACTAGGGAGACTAGTCAGAACAGATACGCAGTATTTT